These T cell receptor beta chains were read from a single sample in a study of blood T cell repertoires in COVID-19. Repertoires were generated with immunoSEQ multiplex PCR, while TCRdb's copy carries only in-frame clones and drops some. The table lists 110,000 to 150,000 clones, roughly 89% of them singletons. Material for sequencing was PBMCs or T cells enriched from blood (not recorded which). These TCRs come from a man aged 45-65 years who had recovered from COVID-19. Each CDR3 is given with its conserved first and last residue. D genes are given only for firm matches.

J gene: TRBJ2-5; D gene: TRBD1; V gene: TRBV25-1; CDR3 protein: CASRGGTGNQETQYF
J gene: TRBJ2-3; D gene: TRBD2; V gene: TRBV28; CDR3 protein: CASSSWTSGRREQYF
J gene: TRBJ2-7; D gene: TRBD1; V gene: TRBV7-8; CDR3 protein: CASSLEGQLPYEQYF
J gene: TRBJ2-3; D gene: .; V gene: TRBV7-8; CDR3 protein: CASSKLPSTDTQYF
J gene: TRBJ1-2; D gene: TRBD1; V gene: TRBV19; CDR3 protein: CASSPSDREKGYTF
J gene: TRBJ1-5; D gene: TRBD1; V gene: TRBV4-2; CDR3 protein: CASSPTGGAGQPQHF
J gene: TRBJ1-1; D gene: .; V gene: TRBV5-4; CDR3 protein: CASSSGNPEAFF
J gene: TRBJ2-2; D gene: TRBD1; V gene: TRBV24-1; CDR3 protein: CATSDPTGGAHTGELFF
J gene: TRBJ1-3; D gene: .; V gene: TRBV5-5; CDR3 protein: CASSLALRFSGNTIYF
J gene: TRBJ1-6; D gene: .; V gene: TRBV6-5; CDR3 protein: CASSKNRDSPLHF
J gene: TRBJ1-6; D gene: TRBD1; V gene: TRBV5-4; CDR3 protein: CASSRSRDRNSPLHF
J gene: TRBJ1-2; D gene: .; V gene: TRBV2; CDR3 protein: CASSDRVVIPLYGYTF
J gene: TRBJ2-1; D gene: .; V gene: TRBV19; CDR3 protein: CASRKGDKSNEQFF
J gene: TRBJ2-2; D gene: TRBD2; V gene: TRBV5-1; CDR3 protein: CASSLAASGRGGGELFF
J gene: TRBJ1-1; D gene: .; V gene: TRBV4-3; CDR3 protein: CASSHRELNTEAFF
J gene: TRBJ2-5; D gene: TRBD2; V gene: TRBV19; CDR3 protein: CASSSWTSGSGETQYF
J gene: TRBJ2-3; D gene: .; V gene: TRBV5-1; CDR3 protein: CASRRDSTDTQYF
J gene: TRBJ2-2; D gene: .; V gene: TRBV3-1/TRBV3-2; CDR3 protein: CASSPWRSTGELFF
J gene: TRBJ1-2; D gene: .; V gene: TRBV7-2; CDR3 protein: CASSLVVGRREGYGYTF
J gene: TRBJ1-2; D gene: .; V gene: TRBV7-2; CDR3 protein: CASSLGFGGYTF
J gene: TRBJ1-4; D gene: .; V gene: TRBV7-5; CDR3 protein: CARSPSRRTRSATNEKLFF
J gene: TRBJ1-5; D gene: .; V gene: TRBV6-5; CDR3 protein: CASSPTGSNQPQHF
J gene: TRBJ1-2; D gene: .; V gene: TRBV7-2; CDR3 protein: CASTLNPSTGHYGYTF
J gene: TRBJ1-5; D gene: .; V gene: TRBV7-2; CDR3 protein: CASSRGAGNSNQPQHF
J gene: TRBJ1-4; D gene: TRBD1; V gene: TRBV28; CDR3 protein: CASSSDRAPEKLFF
J gene: TRBJ1-1; D gene: .; V gene: TRBV7-9; CDR3 protein: CASSSGVYTEAFF
J gene: TRBJ1-2; D gene: .; V gene: TRBV14; CDR3 protein: CASSPIWTDSLAF
J gene: TRBJ2-7; D gene: TRBD2; V gene: TRBV18; CDR3 protein: CASSPQGNSGSYEQYF
J gene: TRBJ1-5; D gene: .; V gene: TRBV3-1/TRBV3-2; CDR3 protein: CASSRDTQGQPQHF
J gene: TRBJ1-6; D gene: .; V gene: TRBV2; CDR3 protein: CASSDWENSPLHF
J gene: TRBJ1-2; D gene: .; V gene: TRBV7-2; CDR3 protein: CASSPGTRYGYTF
J gene: TRBJ1-1; D gene: TRBD1; V gene: TRBV6-6; CDR3 protein: CASSWRQGNTEAFF
J gene: TRBJ2-7; D gene: .; V gene: TRBV5-4; CDR3 protein: CASSLAGGRSYEQYF
J gene: TRBJ2-2; D gene: .; V gene: TRBV5-1; CDR3 protein: CASTAYDTGELFF
J gene: TRBJ1-2; D gene: .; V gene: TRBV6-1; CDR3 protein: CASSGPLGKGMKSYGYTF
J gene: TRBJ1-5; D gene: .; V gene: TRBV15; CDR3 protein: CATSRVEGGVNQPQHF
J gene: TRBJ1-2; D gene: .; V gene: TRBV12-5; CDR3 protein: CASGRGSGTFGYTF
J gene: TRBJ1-2; D gene: .; V gene: TRBV19; CDR3 protein: CASSITGLQGYGYTF
J gene: TRBJ2-3; D gene: TRBD2; V gene: TRBV7-3; CDR3 protein: CASRSGVTDTQYF
J gene: TRBJ2-1; D gene: .; V gene: TRBV5-1; CDR3 protein: CASSQVGARNEQFF
J gene: TRBJ1-4; D gene: .; V gene: TRBV5-1; CDR3 protein: CASSFGQNEKLFF
J gene: TRBJ1-1; D gene: .; V gene: TRBV19; CDR3 protein: CAGGGDSTEAFF
J gene: TRBJ2-7; D gene: TRBD1; V gene: TRBV14; CDR3 protein: CASSPNPGQGVYEQYF
J gene: TRBJ2-1; D gene: TRBD2; V gene: TRBV7-2; CDR3 protein: CASSLATSGSVVNEQFF
J gene: TRBJ2-5; D gene: TRBD2; V gene: TRBV5-4; CDR3 protein: CASSSTSGGPWETQYF
J gene: TRBJ1-1; D gene: TRBD1; V gene: TRBV6-2/TRBV6-3; CDR3 protein: CASSNHRGRRTEAFF
J gene: TRBJ1-6; D gene: TRBD1; V gene: TRBV20-1; CDR3 protein: CSASFGAGGPNSPLHF